Each of the 26 T cell receptor beta chains below was sequenced from the same sample in a study of CD8+ T cells in alopecia areata. Sequencing used cDNA as its template, made by extracting RNA and reverse transcribing it. Clones were read by immunoSEQ multiplex PCR, and TCRdb kept only the in-frame ones, dropping some. The data hold roughly 5,900 clones, with roughly 67% observed a single time. Treatment meaning: oral pan-JAK inhibitor, 5-10 mg twice daily. In alopecia areata patients, both lesional scalp punch biopsies and peripheral blood were collected. Sample: skin, taken at approximately week 34, from a patient treated with tofacitinib. Receptors were obtained from a human donor with alopecia areata.

There are a few counts of this clone. Mismatch with germline at one junction end may stem from a read error. V gene TRBV7-9 combines with J gene TRBJ2-1; TRBD2 is a possible D gene (6 bases). Germline CDR1 SEHNR, CDR2 FQNEAQ (reference sequence). This CDR3 is built from 15 residues. The CDR3: CASSVAAGPYNEQFF. For the CDR3, the DNA is TGTGCCAGCAGCGTAGCAGCGGGTCCCTACAATGAGCAGTTCTTC.

The CDR3 region has the DNA TGCGCCAGCCGAGGACCCGGTCGTGGCACTGAAGCTTTCTTT. It is translated as CASRGPGRGTEAFF. V gene TRBV4-1 combines with J gene TRBJ1-1; D is unresolved. Trimming pared 8 bases from V and 4 bases from J, leaving 17 bases between. The CDR3 spans 14 residues. Germline loops: CDR1 MGHRA, CDR2 YSYEKL.

The chain carries TRBV16 and TRBJ2-3; no clear D gene. Trimming cost V 0 bases and J 1 base, with 5 bases left between them. Germline-derived CDR1 and CDR2 are KGHSY and FQNENV. This CDR3 comprises 14 residues. The CDR3 DNA follows: TGTGCCAGCAGCCAATCGACACGCACAGATACGCAGTATTTT. It is translated as CASSQSTRTDTQYF.

This clone was seen a single time. This chain connects TRBV5-1 to TRBJ2-7, with D possibly matching TRBD1 (6 bases). The CDR3 totals 12 residues. Germline V CDR1 and CDR2: SGHRS, YFSETQ. V shed 7 bases and J shed 3 bases, with 11 bases lying between them. CDR3 protein: CASLQGNYEQYF. For the CDR3, the DNA is TGCGCCAGCCTACAGGGAAACTACGAGCAGTACTTC.

This chain uses TRBV7-2 with TRBJ2-1, with D maybe TRBD2 (7 bases). The CDR3 is 15 residues long. From germline, CDR1 is SGHTA and CDR2 FQGNSA. V was clipped by 6 bases and J by 9 bases, with 21 bases between them. CDR3 sequence: CASRSRGGLLSEQFF. The CDR3 DNA is TGTGCCAGCAGAAGTAGGGGGGGGCTACTGAGTGAGCAGTTCTTC.

The chain couples TRBV25-1 to TRBJ1-5; 8 bases agree with TRBD1. V lost 6 bases to trimming and J lost 2 bases; unmatched junction nucleotides: 15. Looked up from germline, CDR1 is MGHDK and CDR2 is SYGVNS. The CDR3 sequence is 18 residues long. Written as DNA, the CDR3 is TGTGCCAGCAGCCCCCACCGACAGGGGTTAGGGGGCAATCAGCCCCAGCATTTT. Translation gives CASSPHRQGLGGNQPQHF.

This chain connects TRBV19 to TRBJ1-6, with 7 bases lining up with TRBD1. The V gene end was trimmed by 9 bases and the J gene end by 7 bases; junction bases not matched to a gene: 12. This CDR3 spans 15 amino acids. Germline V gives CDR1 LNHDA, CDR2 SQIVND (reference sequence). DNA of the CDR3: TGTGCCAGCAAAATTACAGGGGCTAGCAATTCACCCCTCCACTTT. Translating gives CASKITGASNSPLHF.

The CDR3 protein is CASSVDMTEAFF. The CDR3 DNA reads as TGTGCCAGCAGCGTGGACATGACAGAAGCTTTCTTT. The chain links TRBV7-9 to TRBJ1-1, with D possibly matching TRBD1 (5 bases). Trimming took 5 bases from V and 8 from J, leaving 12 bases between them. Germline CDR1 is SEHNR and CDR2 is FQNEAQ (reference sequence). This CDR3 has 12 residues.

This clone is labeled large. The chain combines TRBV10-3 with TRBJ2-7; 10 bases are shared with TRBD1. Germline CDR1 reads ENHRY; CDR2 reads SYGVKD. The CDR3 is 14 residues long. V lost 6 bases and J lost 2; bases outside the gene matches: 4. DNA for the CDR3: TGTGCCATCAGCCTGACAGGGGGCCCCTACGAGCAGTACTTC. Residues: CAISLTGGPYEQYF.

The genes are TRBV7-3 and TRBJ2-1; a possible D gene is TRBD2 (6 bases). Germline lookup yields CDR1 SGHTA and CDR2 FQGTGA. V was cut by 5 bases and J by 7 bases, with 12 bases left in between. The CDR3 is made up of 13 amino acids. The CDR3 loop reads CASSLTSRNEQFF. CDR3 sequence (DNA): TGTGCCAGCAGCCTCACTAGCCGAAATGAGCAGTTCTTC.

This clone turned up a few times. V usage is TRBV7-3 and J usage is TRBJ2-1; the D gene is possibly TRBD1 (6 bases). The germline V gene has CDR1 SGHTA and CDR2 FQGTGA. V was cut by 5 bases and J by 0 bases, with 14 bases left in between. The CDR3 sequence is 16 residues long. Here the CDR3 DNA reads TGTGCCAGCAGCCCGGGACATTTCAGCTCCTACAATGAGCAGTTCTTC. Its translation is CASSPGHFSSYNEQFF. Full variable domain (missing parts from reference TRBV7-3 and TRBJ2-1): GAGVSQTPSNKVTEKGKYVELRCDPISGHTALYWYRQSLGQGPEFLIYFQGTGAADDSGLPNDRFFAVRPEGSVSTLKIQRTERGDSAVYLCASSPGHFSSYNEQFFGPGTRLTVL.

The chain joins TRBV25-1 to TRBJ2-6; D is uncertain. CDR3 length: 16 amino acids. Between the trimmed V and J ends, which lost 2 bases and 2 bases, there was a span of 10 bases. Germline lookup yields CDR1 MGHDK and CDR2 SYGVNS. The CDR3 is CASSEPANAGANVLTF. Written as DNA, the CDR3 is TGTGCCAGCAGTGAACCGGCTAATGCTGGGGCCAACGTCCTGACTTTC.

The chain employs TRBV6-5 and TRBJ2-1; 7 nucleotides line up with TRBD2. The CDR3 is 14 residues long. The ends lost 2 bases at V and 8 bases at J; junction bases unmatched: 6. From germline, CDR1 is MNHEY and CDR2 SVGAGI. The CDR3 loop is CASSYQRGADEQFF. The CDR3 DNA is TGTGCCAGCAGTTACCAGCGGGGCGCCGATGAGCAGTTCTTC.

V usage is TRBV7-9 and J usage is TRBJ2-1; TRBD2 is a possible D gene (6 bases). Germline values: CDR1 SEHNR, CDR2 FQNEAQ (reference sequence). This CDR3 is 16 amino acids long. The germline V and J ends were trimmed by 5 bases and 0 bases, with 14 bases remaining between them. The DNA of the CDR3 is TGTGCCAGCAGCCCAAGGGACTCGAGCTCCTACAATGAGCAGTTCTTC. It yields the protein CASSPRDSSSYNEQFF.

The J gene is TRBJ2-2, the V gene TRBV27, with 10 bases that match TRBD2. Germline assignment: CDR1 MNHEY and CDR2 SMNVEV (reference sequence). Trimming took 6 bases from V and 5 from J; bases not matched to a gene: 9. The CDR3 spans 16 residues. The DNA of the CDR3 is TGTGCCAGCAGGGCCAGCGGGGGGGCCTGGACCGGGGAGCTGTTTTTT. This encodes CASRASGGAWTGELFF.

The V call is TRBV4-1, the J call TRBJ2-1, with 7 nucleotides matching TRBD2. The length of the CDR3 is 17 residues. Germline V gives CDR1 MGHRA, CDR2 YSYEKL. V shed 4 bases, J shed 7 bases, and the junction held 16 bases outside the gene matches. Here the CDR3 reads CASSPPPGLRPGNEQFF. The CDR3 coding sequence is TGCGCCAGCAGCCCCCCTCCGGGACTACGTCCTGGGAATGAGCAGTTCTTC.

The chain employs TRBV6-1 and TRBJ2-2; D unresolved. The V end was cut by 5 bases, the J end by 7 bases, with 17 bases between. Germline V lookup: CDR1 MNHNS, CDR2 SASEGT. This CDR3 contains 15 residues. The CDR3 reads CASSLHTKMGGELFF. CDR3 in DNA: TGTGCCAGCAGTTTACACACTAAAATGGGCGGGGAGCTGTTTTTT.

The chain combines TRBV11-2 with TRBJ2-3, with a tentative D call TRBD1 (7 bases). In germline, CDR1 is SGHAT, CDR2 FQNNGV. This CDR3 is 19 amino acids long. Trimming stripped 5 bases from V and 2 bases from J, with 26 bases between. CDR3 sequence (DNA): TGTGCCAGCAGCCCCCGCCTTCCAGGGGGGAGCCTTTCCACAGATACGCAGTATTTT. Translated: CASSPRLPGGSLSTDTQYF.

The J gene is TRBJ2-1, the V gene TRBV2, with 7 bases aligning to TRBD2. V lost 4 bases, J lost 4 bases, and 7 bases stayed unmatched. This CDR3 is built from 15 residues. The germline V gene encodes CDR1 SNHLY and CDR2 FYNNEI. The chain's CDR3 is CASSGSGKTYNEQFF. The DNA for the CDR3 is TGTGCCAGCAGTGGGAGCGGGAAAACATACAATGAGCAGTTCTTC.

This sequence joins TRBV7-9 and TRBJ1-2; perhaps TRBD1 as D (6 bases). The CDR3 sequence is 15 residues long. From germline, CDR1 is SEHNR and CDR2 FQNEAQ (reference sequence). V was trimmed by 6 bases and J by 0 bases, leaving 14 bases between them. The CDR3 is CASSHATGSNYGYTF. CDR3 bases: TGTGCCAGCAGTCATGCGACAGGCTCTAACTATGGCTACACCTTC.

V gene TRBV30 combines with J gene TRBJ1-2; D gene uncertain. The CDR3 length is 12 residues. The germline gives CDR1 GTSNPN, CDR2 SVGIG (reference sequence). V lost 5 bases, J lost 7 bases, and 14 bases lay in between. The CDR3 loop is CAWLMEESGYTF. The DNA for the CDR3 is TGTGCCTGGTTAATGGAGGAAAGTGGCTACACCTTC.

This clone has a handful of counts. The rearrangement uses TRBV7-3 and TRBJ1-1; D unclear. The V and J ends lost 2 bases and 0 bases respectively, with 19 bases between them. This CDR3 is built from 18 residues. From germline, CDR1 is SGHTA and CDR2 FQGTGA. The DNA of the CDR3 is TGTGCCAGCAGCTTATTCGGACGGACTTCTCCGCTGAACACTGAAGCTTTCTTT. Encoded protein: CASSLFGRTSPLNTEAFF.

This clone was picked up a small number of times. This chain uses TRBV4-3 with TRBJ2-1; 13 bases are a match to TRBD2. This CDR3 is built from 16 residues. Trimming cost V 1 base and J 10 bases; bases outside gene matches: 7. From germline, CDR1 is LGHNA and CDR2 YSLEER. As DNA, the CDR3 is TGCGCCAGCAGCCAAGTAGATATGGGACTAGCGGGAGAGCAGTTCTTC. Encoded protein: CASSQVDMGLAGEQFF.

The chain recombines TRBV6-5 with TRBJ2-7; 9 nucleotides align to TRBD1. This CDR3 is 15 amino acids long. Germline lookup yields CDR1 MNHEY and CDR2 SVGAGI. J gave up 0 bases and V 4 bases, and 4 bases lay outside the gene matches. This CDR3 reads CASSWDRASSYEQYF. The CDR3 nucleotides read TGTGCCAGCAGTTGGGACAGGGCGAGCTCCTACGAGCAGTACTTC.

The J gene is TRBJ1-1, the V gene TRBV21-1; TRBD1 is the table's D call, not checked against the DNA. TRBV21-1 is tagged as a pseudogene. CDR3 length: 15 residues. CDR3 DNA sequence: TGTGCCAGCAGCAAAGGGGGCACCATGAACACTGAAGCTTTCTTT. Its protein is CASSKGGTMNTEAFF.

V is TRBV6-6 and J is TRBJ1-1; D is undetermined. V lost 0 bases to trimming and J lost 8 bases, with 7 bases between them. Germline CDR1 reads MNHNY; CDR2 reads SVGAGI (reference sequence). CDR3 size: 12 residues. The CDR3 loop is CASSYSYGEAFF. In DNA, the CDR3 is TGTGCCAGCAGTTACTCGTATGGAGAAGCTTTCTTT.